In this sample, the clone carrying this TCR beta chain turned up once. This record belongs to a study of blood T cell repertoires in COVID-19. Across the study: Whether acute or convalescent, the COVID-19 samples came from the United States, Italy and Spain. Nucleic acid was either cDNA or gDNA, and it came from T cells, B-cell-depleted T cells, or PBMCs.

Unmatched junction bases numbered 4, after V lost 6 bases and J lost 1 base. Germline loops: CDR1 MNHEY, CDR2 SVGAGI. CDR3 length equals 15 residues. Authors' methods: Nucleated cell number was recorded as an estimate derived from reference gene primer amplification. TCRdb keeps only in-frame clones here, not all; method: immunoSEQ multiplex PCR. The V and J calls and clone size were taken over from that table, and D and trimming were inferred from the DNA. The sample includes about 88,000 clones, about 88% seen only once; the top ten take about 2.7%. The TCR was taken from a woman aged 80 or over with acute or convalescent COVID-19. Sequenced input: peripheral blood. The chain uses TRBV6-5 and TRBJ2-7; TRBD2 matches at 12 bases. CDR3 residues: CASSTGTSGSYEQYF. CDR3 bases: TGTGCCAGCAGCACCGGGACTAGCGGGTCCTACGAGCAGTACTTC.